The clone carrying this T cell receptor (beta chain) was seen repeatedly, ten times or more. Its antigen remains unknown. The data are from a study of T cell repertoires in cytomegalovirus infection. Study summary: Matching HLA type, along with CMV infection, was indicated by public TCR beta signatures. Study results and caveats: CMV-specific HLA-C-restricted TCR beta clonotypes dominated the ex vivo response.

TCRdb itself ran the reads through MiXCR, one entry per CDR3 protein. The sample has about 360,000 distinct CDR3 sequences, around 18% seen once. Germline values: CDR1 SGHTA, CDR2 FQGNSA. The CDR3 has 16 residues. J was trimmed by 4 bases and V by 3 bases; bases with no gene match: 10. The source of this sequence is a human donor in good health (CMV status not recorded). Some clones in this sample may be carry-over from other donors' samples. This chain joins TRBV7-2 and TRBJ2-7, with 9 bases aligning to TRBD2. What was sequenced was PBMCs. CDR3 protein: CASSLGSLAGPYEQYF. For the CDR3, the DNA is TGTGCCAGCAGCTTGGGTTCCCTAGCGGGACCTTACGAGCAGTACTTC.